This passage covers 11 T cell receptor beta chains from one sample sequenced in a study of blood T cell repertoires in COVID-19. The data were produced by immunoSEQ multiplex PCR, yet TCRdb's version contains in-frame clones alone and is incomplete. Found here are fewer than 600,000 clones, around 89% of them singletons; the top ten hold 1.5% to 2%. The specimen sequenced was PBMCs or T cells enriched from blood (not recorded which). All receptors derive from a woman in her 40s who had recovered from COVID-19.

The V and J genes are TRBV6-5 and TRBJ1-4, with TRBD1 identical over 7 bases. Germline V CDR1 and CDR2: MNHEY, SVGAGI. CDR3 size: 15 residues. V was pared by 0 bases and J by 7 bases, with 5 bases of the junction left unmatched. In nucleotides, the CDR3 is TGTGCCAGCAGTTACTCGAAAGGGGGCAGTGAAAAACTGTTTTTT. Translation gives CASSYSKGGSEKLFF.

This rearrangement joins TRBV4-3 to TRBJ2-2, with TRBD2 matching over 9 bases. Germline V gives CDR1 LGHNA, CDR2 YSLEER. Trimming at V came to 3 bases and at J to 8 bases, leaving 10 bases not matched to a gene. This CDR3 comprises 16 residues. The CDR3 bases are TGCGCCAGCAGCCAGAACTCGGGACTAGCAACGGGGGAGCTGTTTTTT. It translates to CASSQNSGLATGELFF.

The chain joins TRBV5-4 to TRBJ2-3, with 12 bases matching TRBD2. Germline assignment: CDR1 SGHNT and CDR2 YYREEE (reference sequence). The CDR3 totals 16 residues. V lost 1 base and J lost 6; bases outside the gene matches: 6. In DNA form, the CDR3 reads TGTGCCAGCAGCTTGTTGCTAGCGGGAGGGATCGATACGCAGTATTTT. It codes for CASSLLLAGGIDTQYF.

This chain connects TRBV9 to TRBJ1-5, with a weak D call TRBD1 (6 bases). Germline V lookup: CDR1 SGDLS, CDR2 YYNGEE. This CDR3 is 13 amino acids long. V lost 4 bases, J lost 4 bases, and 9 bases lay in between. The CDR3 is CASSRTENQPQHF. CDR3 bases: TGTGCCAGCAGCCGGACAGAAAATCAGCCCCAGCATTTT.

J is TRBJ2-7 and V is TRBV3-1 (or the pseudogene TRBV3-2); 8 nucleotides line up with TRBD2. Germline-derived CDR1 and CDR2 are LGHDT and YNNKEL (reference sequence). The CDR3 totals 14 residues. V shed 1 base and J 6 bases; nucleotides not matched to a gene: 5. CDR3 protein: CASSQGVAGSEQYF. The DNA for the CDR3 is TGTGCCAGCAGCCAAGGGGTAGCGGGAAGCGAGCAGTACTTC.

The rearrangement uses TRBV7-2 and TRBJ1-1, with TRBD1 as a possible D gene (6 bases). Per the germline V gene, CDR1 is SGHTA and CDR2 is FQGNSA. Between the trimmed V and J ends, which lost 3 bases and 0 bases, there was a span of 14 bases. CDR3 length equals 16 residues. The CDR3 region is CASSLAQGYMNTEAFF. For the CDR3, the DNA is TGTGCCAGCAGCTTGGCCCAGGGGTACATGAACACTGAAGCTTTCTTT.

V gene TRBV4-2 combines with J gene TRBJ2-7, with TRBD2 matching 7 bases. CDR3 length: 15 amino acids. After removal of 8 bases from V and 0 bases from J, the junction contained 10 bases not matched to a gene. Looked up from germline, CDR1 is LGHNA and CDR2 is YNFKEQ. The DNA of the CDR3 is TGTGCCAGCGGGGGGGGTAGCGGATCCTCCTACGAGCAGTACTTC. It translates to CASGGGSGSSYEQYF.

As DNA, the CDR3 is TGTGCCAGCAGTCCCCTCGGGACAGGGGGAAACACCATATATTTT. Translated, it gives CASSPLGTGGNTIYF. V usage is TRBV28 and J usage is TRBJ1-3; 9 nucleotides agree with TRBD1. Trimming took 5 bases from V and 4 from J; bases not matched to a gene: 6. The CDR3 totals 15 residues. The germline V gene encodes CDR1 MDHEN and CDR2 SYDVKM.

The gene calls are TRBV30 and TRBJ1-1; TRBD1 might be the D (5 bases). CDR1 and CDR2 (germline): GTSNPN, SVGIG (reference sequence). V lost 3 bases and J lost 4, with 21 bases in between. The CDR3 is made up of 16 amino acids. The DNA for the CDR3 is TGTGCCTGGAGAGCCCATAGTTGGGGTCAGGGCACTGAAGCTTTCTTT. This sequence encodes CAWRAHSWGQGTEAFF.

The chain couples TRBV18 to TRBJ2-2; the D gene is possibly TRBD2 (5 bases). Trimming stripped 5 bases from V and 0 bases from J, with 7 bases between. The CDR3 is made up of 14 amino acids. Germline V gives CDR1 KGHSH, CDR2 LQKENI. CDR3 amino acids: CASSGLPNTGELFF. The CDR3 DNA reads as TGTGCCAGCTCAGGACTGCCGAACACCGGGGAGCTGTTTTTT.

The J gene is TRBJ2-5, the V gene TRBV19, with TRBD1 identical over 10 bases. Losses at the gene ends were 6 bases for V and 4 bases for J; bases not matched to a gene: 5. Germline values: CDR1 LNHDA, CDR2 SQIVND (reference sequence). The CDR3 loop spans 14 amino acids. For the CDR3, the DNA is TGTGCCAGTAGGCAAGACAGGGGGCGAGAGACCCAGTACTTC. This codes for CASRQDRGRETQYF.